This T cell receptor beta chain derives from a study of T cells in Graves' hyperthyroidism and ophthalmopathy. Diagnoses were established using clinical symptoms, serum thyroxine and TRAb, thyroid ultrasound and orbital computed tomography. It was RNA transcripts that yielded the amplified TCR beta CDR3 regions. TCR CDR3 regions were first amplified by RT-PCR with HTBI primers. TCRdb fed the multiplex PCR reads into MiXCR, producing one record per CDR3 protein. The table has about 300,000 distinct CDR3 sequences, approximately 19% seen once. This clonotype was picked up a small number of times. Germline V gene data show CDR1 as SGHRS and CDR2 as YFSETQ. V shed 5 bases and J 2 bases; nucleotides not matched to a gene: 6. CDR3 size: 15 residues.

Material: blood. The gene calls are TRBV5-1 and TRBJ2-2; 7 positions match TRBD1. This sequence was found in a man aged 50-59 years with Graves' ophthalmopathy. CDR3: CASSSDRANTGELFF. CDR3 in DNA: TGCGCCAGCAGTTCTGACAGGGCCAACACCGGGGAGCTGTTTTTT.